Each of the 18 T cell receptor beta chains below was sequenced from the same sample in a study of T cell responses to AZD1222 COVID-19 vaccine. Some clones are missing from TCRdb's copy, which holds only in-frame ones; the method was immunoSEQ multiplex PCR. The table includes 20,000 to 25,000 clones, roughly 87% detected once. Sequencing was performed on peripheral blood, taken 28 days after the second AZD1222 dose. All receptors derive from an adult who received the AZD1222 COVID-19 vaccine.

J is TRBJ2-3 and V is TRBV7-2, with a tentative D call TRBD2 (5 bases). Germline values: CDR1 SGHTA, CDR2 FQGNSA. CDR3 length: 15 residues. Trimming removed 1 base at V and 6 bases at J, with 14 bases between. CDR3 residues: CASSLDRRVGDTQYF. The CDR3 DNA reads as TGTGCCAGCAGCTTAGATCGGCGGGTTGGGGATACGCAGTATTTT.

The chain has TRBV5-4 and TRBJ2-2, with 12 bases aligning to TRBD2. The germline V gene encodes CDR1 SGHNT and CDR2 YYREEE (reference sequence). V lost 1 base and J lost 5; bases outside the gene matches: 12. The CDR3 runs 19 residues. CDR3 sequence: CASSLPPGLAGGGTGELFF. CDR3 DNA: TGTGCCAGCAGCTTGCCTCCGGGACTAGCGGGTGGTGGGACCGGGGAGCTGTTTTTT.

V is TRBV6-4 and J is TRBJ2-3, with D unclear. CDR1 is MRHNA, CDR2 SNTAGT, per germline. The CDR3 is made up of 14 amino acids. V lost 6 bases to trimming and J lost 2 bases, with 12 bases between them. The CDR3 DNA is TGTGCCAGCAGCCCGACTGGCGCCACAGATACGCAGTATTTT. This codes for CASSPTGATDTQYF.

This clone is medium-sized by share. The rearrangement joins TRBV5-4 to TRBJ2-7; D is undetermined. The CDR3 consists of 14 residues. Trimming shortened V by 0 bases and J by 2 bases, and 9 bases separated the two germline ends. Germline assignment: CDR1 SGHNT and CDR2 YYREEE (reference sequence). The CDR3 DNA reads TGTGCCAGCAGCTTGGGAGGCCAGACCTACGAGCAGTACTTC. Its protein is CASSLGGQTYEQYF. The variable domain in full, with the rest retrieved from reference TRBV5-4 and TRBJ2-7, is ETGVTQSPTHLIKTRGQQVTLRCSSQSGHNTVSWYQQALGQGPQFIFQYYREEENGRGNFPPRFSGLQFPNYSSELNVNALELDDSALYLCASSLGGQTYEQYFGPGTRLTVT.

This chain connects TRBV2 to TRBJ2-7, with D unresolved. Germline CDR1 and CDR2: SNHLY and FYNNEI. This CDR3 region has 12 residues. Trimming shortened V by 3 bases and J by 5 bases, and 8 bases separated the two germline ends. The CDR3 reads CASSDAGDEQYF. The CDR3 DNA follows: TGTGCCAGCAGTGACGCAGGCGACGAGCAGTACTTC.

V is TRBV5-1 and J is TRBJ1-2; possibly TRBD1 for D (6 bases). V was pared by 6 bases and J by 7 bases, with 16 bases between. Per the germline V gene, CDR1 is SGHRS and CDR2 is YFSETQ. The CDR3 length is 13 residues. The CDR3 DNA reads TGCGCCAGCACCACAGACAGAGGGGGTGGCTACACCTTC. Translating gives CASTTDRGGGYTF.

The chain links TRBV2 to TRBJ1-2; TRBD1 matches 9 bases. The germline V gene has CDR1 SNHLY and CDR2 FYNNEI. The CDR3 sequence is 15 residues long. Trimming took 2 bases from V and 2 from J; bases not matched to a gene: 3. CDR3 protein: CASSESGQGNYGYTF. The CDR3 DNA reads TGTGCCAGCAGTGAAAGCGGACAGGGGAACTATGGCTACACCTTC. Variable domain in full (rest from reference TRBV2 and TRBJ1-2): EPEVTQTPSHQVTQMGQEVILRCVPISNHLYFYWYRQILGQKVEFLVSFYNNEISEKSEIFDDQFSVERPDGSNFTLKIRSTKLEDSAMYFCASSESGQGNYGYTFGSGTRLTVV.

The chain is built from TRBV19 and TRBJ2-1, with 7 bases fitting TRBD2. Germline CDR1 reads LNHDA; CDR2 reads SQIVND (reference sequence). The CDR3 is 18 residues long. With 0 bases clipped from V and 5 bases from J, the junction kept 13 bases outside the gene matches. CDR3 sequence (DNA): TGTGCCAGTAGTATAGAGGGGTGGGTCCTAGCGGCTGACAATGAGCAGTTCTTC. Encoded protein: CASSIEGWVLAADNEQFF.

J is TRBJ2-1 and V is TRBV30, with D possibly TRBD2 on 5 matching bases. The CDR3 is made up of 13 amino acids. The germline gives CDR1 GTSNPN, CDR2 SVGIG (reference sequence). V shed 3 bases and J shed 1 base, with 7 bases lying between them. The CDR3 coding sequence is TGTGCCTGGAGGACTACTTCCTACAATGAGCAGTTCTTC. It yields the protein CAWRTTSYNEQFF.

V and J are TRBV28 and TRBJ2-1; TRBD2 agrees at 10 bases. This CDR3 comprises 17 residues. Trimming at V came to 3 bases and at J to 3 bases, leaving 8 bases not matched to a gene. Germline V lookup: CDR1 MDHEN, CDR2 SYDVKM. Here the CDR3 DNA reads TGTGCCAGCAGTTTCTCAACAGCGGGAGGGTACTACAATGAGCAGTTCTTC. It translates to CASSFSTAGGYYNEQFF.

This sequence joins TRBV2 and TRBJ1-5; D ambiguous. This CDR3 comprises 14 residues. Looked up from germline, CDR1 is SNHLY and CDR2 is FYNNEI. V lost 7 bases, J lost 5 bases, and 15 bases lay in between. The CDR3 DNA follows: TGTGCCAGCAACAACGGACCGAGAGATCAGCCCCAGCATTTT. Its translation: CASNNGPRDQPQHF.

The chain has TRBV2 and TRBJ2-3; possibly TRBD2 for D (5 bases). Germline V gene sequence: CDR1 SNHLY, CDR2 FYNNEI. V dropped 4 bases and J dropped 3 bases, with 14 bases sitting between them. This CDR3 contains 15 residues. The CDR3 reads CASSASGSETDTQYF. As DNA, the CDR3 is TGTGCCAGCAGTGCGTCGGGGAGCGAAACAGATACGCAGTATTTT.

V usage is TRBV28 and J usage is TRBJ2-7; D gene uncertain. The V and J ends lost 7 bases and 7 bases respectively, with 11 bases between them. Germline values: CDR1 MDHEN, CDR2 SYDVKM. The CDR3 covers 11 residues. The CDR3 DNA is TGTGCCAGCACCTCGTACTGGGAGCAGTACTTC. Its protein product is CASTSYWEQYF.

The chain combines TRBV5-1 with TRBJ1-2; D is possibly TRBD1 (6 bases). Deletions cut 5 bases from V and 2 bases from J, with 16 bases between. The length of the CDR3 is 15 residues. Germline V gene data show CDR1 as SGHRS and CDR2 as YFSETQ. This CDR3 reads CASSFSGGQNYGYTF. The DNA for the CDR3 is TGCGCCAGCAGTTTTTCCGGGGGCCAGAACTATGGCTACACCTTC.

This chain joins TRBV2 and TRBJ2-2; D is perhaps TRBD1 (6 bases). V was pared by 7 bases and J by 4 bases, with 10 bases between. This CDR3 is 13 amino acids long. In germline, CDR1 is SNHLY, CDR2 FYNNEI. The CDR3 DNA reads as TGTGCCAGCATCGGACAGCTCACCGGGGAGCTGTTTTTT. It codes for CASIGQLTGELFF.

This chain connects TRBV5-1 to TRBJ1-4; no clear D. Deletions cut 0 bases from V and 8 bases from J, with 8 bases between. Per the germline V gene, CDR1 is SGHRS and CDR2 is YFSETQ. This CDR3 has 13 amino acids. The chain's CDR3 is CASSLVLGEKLFF. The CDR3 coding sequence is TGCGCCAGCAGCTTGGTCCTAGGGGAAAAACTGTTTTTT.

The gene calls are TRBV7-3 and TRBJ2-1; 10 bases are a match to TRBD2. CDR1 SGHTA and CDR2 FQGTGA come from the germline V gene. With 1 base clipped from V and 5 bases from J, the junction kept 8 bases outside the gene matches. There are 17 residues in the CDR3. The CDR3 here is CASSLNGLAGDDNEQFF. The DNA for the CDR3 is TGTGCCAGCAGCTTAAATGGGCTAGCGGGAGACGACAATGAGCAGTTCTTC.

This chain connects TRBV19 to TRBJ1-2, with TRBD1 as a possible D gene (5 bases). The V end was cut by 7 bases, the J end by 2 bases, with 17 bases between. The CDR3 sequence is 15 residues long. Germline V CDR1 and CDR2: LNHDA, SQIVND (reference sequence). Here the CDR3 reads CASIPGGNRNYGYTF. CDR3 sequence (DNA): TGTGCCAGTATCCCGGGGGGGAATCGCAACTATGGCTACACCTTC.